The 9 T cell receptor beta chains below were found in one sample sequenced in a study of cytomegalovirus exposure and HLA in healthy donors. PCR was performed using 60 Vbeta and 13 Jbeta primers. The repertoire was sequenced with immunoSEQ multiplex PCR; TCRdb's copy has only in-frame clones and lacks some. The data show approximately 130,000 clones, 70% to 85% seen once. Sequencing input: PBMCs. All receptors derive from a man in his late teens or twenties in good health and CMV-seropositive.

The chain couples TRBV9 to TRBJ2-1; 8 bases match TRBD2. The CDR3 is 16 residues long. The germline V gene has CDR1 SGDLS and CDR2 YYNGEE. J lost 9 bases, V lost 3 bases, and 14 bases had no gene match. The CDR3 DNA reads as TGTGCCAGCAGCGCCCGTAGCGGGACCGATGGCGGTGAGCAGTTCTTC. Amino acid sequence: CASSARSGTDGGEQFF.

This clone has just one count. The chain has TRBV6-5 and TRBJ1-5; TRBD1 matches at 8 bases. Germline V gene data show CDR1 as MNHEY and CDR2 as SVGAGI. The CDR3 spans 14 residues. The trim removed 3 bases at V and 6 bases at J, leaving 4 bases unmatched. CDR3 sequence: CASSYTGGGQPQHF. For the CDR3, the DNA is TGTGCCAGCAGTTATACAGGGGGAGGTCAGCCCCAGCATTTT.

CDR3 sequence (DNA): TGTGCCAGCAGCTTAGCGGGGGGGCTCTATGTTGAGCAGTTCTTC. This encodes CASSLAGGLYVEQFF. The chain uses TRBV13 and TRBJ2-1; 8 bases agree with TRBD2. The CDR3 runs 15 residues. Per germline, CDR1 PRHDT and CDR2 FYEKMQ (reference sequence). V shed 1 base, J shed 9 bases, and the junction held 8 bases outside the gene matches.

This clone was observed a single time. The chain joins TRBV6-5 to TRBJ2-3, with TRBD2 identical over 10 bases. V was pared by 6 bases and J by 5 bases, with 8 bases of the junction left unmatched. The CDR3 sequence is 15 residues long. In germline, CDR1 is MNHEY, CDR2 SVGAGI. Written as DNA, the CDR3 is TGTGCCAGCAGCCGGACTAGCGGCCGGGTAGATACGCAGTATTTT. This sequence encodes CASSRTSGRVDTQYF.

The CDR3 sequence: CASSARQVLNTGELFF. As DNA, the CDR3 is TGTGCCAGCAGCGCTCGTCAGGTCCTTAACACCGGGGAGCTGTTTTTT. This sequence joins TRBV9 and TRBJ2-2, with unresolved D. Trimming removed 3 bases at V and 2 bases at J, with 14 bases between. Germline lookup yields CDR1 SGDLS and CDR2 YYNGEE. This CDR3 spans 16 amino acids.

This clone appeared a few times. The V gene is TRBV28, the J gene TRBJ2-6, with 7 positions matching TRBD1. The CDR3 has 19 residues. The germline V gene encodes CDR1 MDHEN and CDR2 SYDVKM. The trim removed 6 bases at V and 1 base at J, leaving 15 bases unmatched. CDR3 DNA sequence: TGTGCCAGCAGCATCGACAGGGTCCGACGCAGGTCTGGGGCCAACGTCCTGACTTTC. This translates into CASSIDRVRRRSGANVLTF.

This clone was observed a few times. The rearrangement joins TRBV11-2 to TRBJ1-2; D is unclear. The CDR3 covers 14 residues. Germline V gene lookup returns CDR1 SGHAT and CDR2 FQNNGV. V gave up 3 bases and J gave up 0 bases, with 8 bases separating them. The CDR3 sequence: CASSLPGANYGYTF. The DNA of the CDR3 is TGTGCCAGCAGCTTGCCGGGAGCTAACTATGGCTACACCTTC. Full variable domain (outside the CDR3, taken from reference TRBV11-2 and TRBJ1-2): EAGVAQSPRYKIIEKRQSVAFWCNPISGHATLYWYQQILGQGPKLLIQFQNNGVVDDSQLPKDRFSAERLKGVDSTLKIQPAKLEDSAVYLCASSLPGANYGYTFGSGTRLTVV.

This clone appeared a single time. The genes are TRBV7-8 and TRBJ1-3; D unclear. This CDR3 has 17 amino acids. Deletions cut 0 bases from V and 0 bases from J, with 12 bases between. CDR1 and CDR2 from the germline V gene are SGHVS and FQNEAQ. CDR3 loop: CASSLALLGSSGNTIYF. The DNA for the CDR3 is TGTGCCAGCAGCTTAGCGCTTCTGGGGAGCTCTGGAAACACCATATATTTT.

This chain links TRBV30 with TRBJ2-7; no firm D call. The CDR3 length is 13 residues. Germline V gene lookup returns CDR1 GTSNPN and CDR2 SVGIG (reference sequence). V gave up 2 bases and J gave up 4 bases, with 12 bases separating them. For the CDR3, the DNA is TGTGCCTGGAGTAACGTCGGGTGGTACGAGCAGTACTTC. This sequence encodes CAWSNVGWYEQYF.